Shown below are 9 T cell receptor beta chains from a single sample sequenced in a study of early T cells in non-severe SARS-CoV-2 infection. TCRdb ran MiXCR on the 5' RACE reads and lists one entry per CDR3 protein. The sample consists of fewer than 85,000 distinct CDR3 sequences, roughly 13% of them appearing once. What was sequenced was whole blood. The receptors were sampled from an adult who was a healthcare worker with PCR-confirmed SARS-CoV-2 infection or an uninfected control (not recorded which).

There are many counts of this clonotype. This CDR3 is CSASRLMTNEKLFF. DNA of the CDR3: TGCAGTGCTAGCAGGTTGATGACTAATGAAAAACTGTTTTTT. The chain links TRBV20-1 to TRBJ1-4; D call uncertain. The CDR3 has 14 amino acids. The germline V and J ends were trimmed by 3 bases and 2 bases, with 10 bases remaining between them. Looked up from germline, CDR1 is DFQATT and CDR2 is SNEGSKA (reference sequence).

This clonotype occurred a few times. The rearrangement links TRBV6-6 to TRBJ2-7, with D possibly being TRBD1 (6 bases). Germline lookup yields CDR1 MNHNY and CDR2 SVGAGI (reference sequence). V lost 5 bases to trimming and J lost 6 bases, with 23 bases between them. This CDR3 contains 16 residues. The CDR3 sequence: CASSQYSRGTRREQYF. The DNA of the CDR3 is TGTGCCAGCAGTCAATACTCTAGGGGGACCCGTCGCGAGCAGTACTTC.

Comments on this clonotype: A read error may explain this, as a much larger clone is one base away. This rearrangement joins TRBV2 to TRBJ1-2; 8 bases are a match to TRBD1. This CDR3 has 13 amino acids. The germline V gene has CDR1 SNHLY and CDR2 FYNNEI. The CDR3 spells CASSGLGQGGCTF. DNA for the CDR3: TGTGCCAGCAGTGGATTAGGACAGGGTGGCTGCACCTTC.

The genes are TRBV3-1 and TRBJ1-4; no clear D gene. With 4 bases removed from V and 1 base from J, the gap between germline ends came to 7 bases. This CDR3 contains 14 residues. Germline-derived CDR1 and CDR2 are LGHDT and YNNKEL (reference sequence). CDR3 loop: CASSLRKTNEKLFF. The CDR3 DNA follows: TGTGCCAGCAGCCTCAGGAAAACTAATGAAAAACTGTTTTTT.

This clonotype has a handful of counts. The chain is built from TRBV3-1 and TRBJ2-2, with 9 bases fitting TRBD1. CDR1 is LGHDT and CDR2 is YNNKEL in the germline V gene (reference sequence). V gave up 3 bases and J gave up 1 base; unmatched junction bases: 0. The CDR3 runs to 15 residues. The CDR3 protein is CASSQGQGNTGELFF. As DNA, the CDR3 is TGTGCCAGCAGCCAGGGACAGGGGAACACCGGGGAGCTGTTTTTT. Based on the CDR3 plus reference TRBV3-1 and TRBJ2-2, the full variable domain is DTAVSQTPKYLVTQMGNDKSIKCEQNLGHDTMYWYKQDSKKFLKIMFSYNNKELIINETVPNRFSPKSPDKAHLNLHINSLELGDSAVYFCASSQGQGNTGELFFGEGSRLTVL.

A few counts support this clonotype. CDR3: CASSFVSGIQDTGELFF. The DNA of the CDR3 is TGTGCCAGCAGTTTTGTGTCCGGGATCCAAGACACCGGGGAGCTGTTTTTT. The chain recombines TRBV12-3 or TRBV12-4 with TRBJ2-2; D possibly corresponds to TRBD2 (5 bases). The germline V and J ends were trimmed by 3 bases and 3 bases, with 17 bases remaining between them. CDR3 length equals 17 residues.

The chain links TRBV9 to TRBJ1-1; D is ambiguous. V was trimmed by 4 bases and J by 4 bases, leaving 14 bases between them. The CDR3 extends over 14 amino acids. Looked up from germline, CDR1 is SGDLS and CDR2 is YYNGEE. CDR3 region: CASSPGSGITEAFF. CDR3 coding DNA: TGTGCCAGCAGCCCGGGGTCGGGGATCACTGAAGCTTTCTTT.

This clonotype was detected a few times. V gene TRBV10-3 combines with J gene TRBJ2-2; weak D call: TRBD2 (5 bases). The CDR3 loop spans 14 amino acids. The germline CDR1 and CDR2 sequences are ENHRY and SYGVKD. V lost 5 bases and J 1 base, leaving 8 bases between the germline ends. CDR3 DNA sequence: TGTGCCATCAGTCGAGGGCTGAACACCGGGGAGCTGTTTTTT. It translates to CAISRGLNTGELFF.

There are a few counts of this clonotype. V usage is TRBV4-2 and J usage is TRBJ2-1; 8 bases are shared with TRBD2. From germline, CDR1 is LGHNA and CDR2 YNFKEQ. The CDR3 consists of 17 residues. V gave up 5 bases and J gave up 7 bases; unmatched junction bases: 16. In nucleotides, the CDR3 is TGTGCCAGCAGCGATCCAACCGGGACTAGTCTCCCGAATGAGCAGTTCTTC. Residues: CASSDPTGTSLPNEQFF.